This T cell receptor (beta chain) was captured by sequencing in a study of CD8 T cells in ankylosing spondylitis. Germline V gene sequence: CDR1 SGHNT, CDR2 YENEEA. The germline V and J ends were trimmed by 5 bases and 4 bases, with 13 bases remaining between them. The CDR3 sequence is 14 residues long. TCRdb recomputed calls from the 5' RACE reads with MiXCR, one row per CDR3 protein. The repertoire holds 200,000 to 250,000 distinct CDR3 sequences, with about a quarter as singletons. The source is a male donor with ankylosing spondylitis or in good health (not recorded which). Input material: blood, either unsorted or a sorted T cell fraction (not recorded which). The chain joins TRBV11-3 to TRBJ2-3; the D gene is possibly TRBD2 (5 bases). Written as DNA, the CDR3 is TGTGCCAGCAGCCCGAGGACTGGGGCAGATACGCAGTATTTT. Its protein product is CASSPRTGADTQYF.